The sequence of this T cell receptor (beta chain) was determined in a study of T-cell reconstitution after alpha-beta-depleted transplantation in children. Regarding the study as a whole: By about two months after transplant, alpha-beta T cells reportedly arose from several hundred graft clones that had expanded.

Unique molecular identifiers were used in preparing the TCRbeta library. TCRdb ran MiXCR on the PCR reads and lists one entry per CDR3 protein. The sample shows about 460,000 distinct CDR3 sequences, more than 9.5% of them seen only once. This clonotype has a handful of counts. What it binds is not known. The sample here was PBMCs, mostly from graft donor cells, taken 180 days after TCRalphabeta/CD19-depleted stem cell transplant. The TCR originated in a female patient aged 2 to 10 who had a stem cell transplant for aplastic anemia, so the T cells may come from the graft donor.

CDR3: CAWSLGTSGSYEQYF. DNA for the CDR3: TGTGCCTGGAGCCTCGGGACTAGCGGGAGCTACGAGCAGTACTTC. This rearrangement joins TRBV30 to TRBJ2-7; 14 bases line up with TRBD2. V lost 3 bases, J lost 3 bases, and 4 bases stayed unmatched. The CDR3 runs 15 residues. CDR1 and CDR2 (germline): GTSNPN, SVGIG (reference sequence).